The clone carrying this T cell receptor (beta chain) has ten or more counts. Its target is unknown. Germline CDR1 is MRHNA and CDR2 is SNTAGT. V lost 0 bases and J lost 1, with 9 bases in between. The CDR3 is 16 amino acids. PCR amplification relied on 60 Vbeta primers (plus 13 Jbeta primers). Measured with immunoSEQ multiplex PCR; TCRdb has only the in-frame clones, and not every one. The sample comprises 100,000 to 150,000 clones, 17% of which are singletons, and 2.5% to 3% rests with the top ten. This entry is derived from a study of cytomegalovirus exposure and HLA in healthy donors. Findings of the study overall: In a later analysis, at a false discovery rate of 0.05, some 15,000 TCR beta sequences were associated with HLA alleles. Only CMV serostatus was available as immune exposure information. Altogether, about 160 TCR beta chains were recorded as cytomegalovirus-associated. Other equally common chains were less clonally expanded than HLA-associated TCR beta chains, a later analysis showed.

Sample: PBMCs. The TCR was taken from a female donor in good health and CMV-seropositive. The rearrangement uses TRBV6-4 and TRBJ2-2; tentative D call: TRBD1 (6 bases). The CDR3 is CASSDSPGQNTGELFF. Here the CDR3 DNA reads TGTGCCAGCAGTGACTCACCGGGACAGAACACCGGGGAGCTGTTTTTT.